A single sample is the source of the 32 T cell receptor beta chains below, sequenced in a study of blood T cell repertoires in COVID-19. Sequenced by immunoSEQ multiplex PCR; TCRdb stores in-frame clones only, minus some. The sample holds tens of thousands of clones; 70% to 80% are singletons and the top ten take roughly 50%. Sequencing was carried out using peripheral blood. Source of these receptors: a human donor in a cohort sampled during active COVID-19.

The CDR3 DNA is TGTGCCAGCAGAGCAGACAGGATCAATCAGCCCCAGCATTTT. As protein: CASRADRINQPQHF. The V gene is TRBV27, the J gene TRBJ1-5; TRBD1 is a possible D gene (6 bases). The V gene lost 6 bases and the J gene lost 3 bases, with 12 bases spanning the gap. The length of the CDR3 is 14 residues. Germline CDR1 MNHEY, CDR2 SMNVEV (reference sequence).

The chain uses TRBV4-2 and TRBJ1-1; no definite D call. The CDR3 runs 14 residues. V lost 1 base and J 4 bases, leaving 10 bases between the germline ends. Germline CDR1 LGHNA, CDR2 YNFKEQ. CDR3: CASSQAQAITEAFF. The CDR3 nucleotides read TGTGCCAGCAGCCAAGCTCAGGCCATCACTGAAGCTTTCTTT.

This clone was picked up a small number of times. The V gene is TRBV7-9, the J gene TRBJ2-5, with a tentative D call TRBD1 (6 bases). This CDR3 spans 15 amino acids. Germline CDR1 is SEHNR and CDR2 is FQNEAQ (reference sequence). Trimming removed 5 bases from V and 5 bases from J, with 18 bases in between. CDR3 DNA sequence: TGTGCCAGCAGCCCGGGGACATTCGGCAAGGAGACCCAGTACTTC. It encodes CASSPGTFGKETQYF. Full variable domain (outside the CDR3, taken from reference TRBV7-9 and TRBJ2-5): DTGVSQNPRHKITKRGQNVTFRCDPISEHNRLYWYRQTLGQGPEFLTYFQNEAQLEKSRLLSDRFSAERPKGSFSTLEIQRTEQGDSAMYLCASSPGTFGKETQYFGPGTRLLVL.

The rearrangement joins TRBV19 to TRBJ2-4, with D possibly TRBD2 on 6 matching bases. V was shortened by 0 bases and J by 0 bases, with 12 bases between the two germline ends. The length of the CDR3 is 17 residues. Germline V gene sequence: CDR1 LNHDA, CDR2 SQIVND (reference sequence). The CDR3, as DNA: TGTGCCAGTAGTATAGATCGGGGGAGTCTAGCCAAAAACATTCAGTACTTC. Translation: CASSIDRGSLAKNIQYF.

The sample holds many counts of this clone. This chain links TRBV6-1 with TRBJ1-5; TRBD1 agrees at 9 bases. The V gene end was trimmed by 3 bases and the J gene end by 0 bases; junction bases not matched to a gene: 9. The CDR3 sequence is 18 residues long. Germline CDR1 MNHNS, CDR2 SASEGT. The CDR3 region has the DNA TGTGCCAGCAGTGACTATTTAACAGGGGGCCTTAGCAATCAGCCCCAGCATTTT. It yields the protein CASSDYLTGGLSNQPQHF.

V usage is TRBV29-1 and J usage is TRBJ2-3, with 7 bases lining up with TRBD1. The CDR3 is 14 residues long. The germline gives CDR1 SQVTM, CDR2 ANQGSEA. Trimming cost V 5 bases and J 0 bases; bases outside gene matches: 5. CDR3 amino acids: CSVNRGISTDTQYF. The DNA of the CDR3 is TGCAGCGTTAACAGGGGAATTAGCACAGATACGCAGTATTTT.

The V call is TRBV7-9, the J call TRBJ2-4; D might be TRBD2 (6 bases). V was trimmed by 6 bases and J by 3 bases, leaving 15 bases between them. The germline gives CDR1 SEHNR, CDR2 FQNEAQ (reference sequence). The CDR3 has 15 residues. CDR3 coding DNA: TGTGCCAGCAGGGACGGCGGACTAAACAAAAACATTCAGTACTTC. The encoded protein is CASRDGGLNKNIQYF.

The J gene is TRBJ1-6, the V gene TRBV6-2 or TRBV6-3, with TRBD1 matching over 10 bases. The ends lost 2 bases at V and 8 bases at J; junction bases unmatched: 0. CDR1 MNHEY and CDR2 SVGEGT come from the germline V gene. The CDR3 length is 14 residues. The CDR3 region is CASSYGTGDSPLHF. Here the CDR3 DNA reads TGTGCCAGCAGTTACGGGACAGGGGATTCACCCCTCCACTTT.

The chain is built from TRBV2 and TRBJ2-4; D is unresolved. The ends were cut back, 6 bases at V and 8 bases at J, with 20 bases in the middle. Germline CDR1 reads SNHLY; CDR2 reads FYNNEI. This CDR3 region has 15 residues. The CDR3 nucleotides are TGTGCCAGCAGACAAGACTCCTCTAGTTGGGACATTCAGTACTTC. Protein sequence: CASRQDSSSWDIQYF.

The chain links TRBV15 to TRBJ1-1, with a tentative D call TRBD1 (5 bases). The germline gives CDR1 LNHNV, CDR2 YYDKDF (reference sequence). Trimming pared 0 bases from V and 5 bases from J, leaving 16 bases between. The CDR3 is made up of 16 amino acids. The CDR3, as DNA: TGTGCCACCAGCAGAGATCCGTATACAGGAGGGACTGAAGCTTTCTTT. Translated, it gives CATSRDPYTGGTEAFF.

The rearrangement uses TRBV5-4 and TRBJ1-2; 7 bases line up with TRBD1. Germline loops: CDR1 SGHNT, CDR2 YYREEE (reference sequence). Trimming took 5 bases from V and 0 from J; bases not matched to a gene: 4. This CDR3 comprises 14 residues. Here the CDR3 DNA reads TGTGCCAGCAGGTGGACAGGCCCTAACTATGGCTACACCTTC. This translates into CASRWTGPNYGYTF.

V usage is TRBV5-4 and J usage is TRBJ2-2, with TRBD1 as a possible D gene (6 bases). CDR1 is SGHNT and CDR2 is YYREEE in the germline V gene (reference sequence). V gave up 4 bases and J gave up 6 bases, with 16 bases separating them. The CDR3 contains 15 residues. The CDR3 spells CASSAGTPGPGELFF. The CDR3 bases are TGTGCCAGCAGCGCAGGGACACCCGGCCCCGGGGAGCTGTTTTTT. Filled out from reference TRBV5-4 and TRBJ2-2, the complete variable domain reads ETGVTQSPTHLIKTRGQQVTLRCSSQSGHNTVSWYQQALGQGPQFIFQYYREEENGRGNFPPRFSGLQFPNYSSELNVNALELDDSALYLCASSAGTPGPGELFFGEGSRLTVL.

The rearrangement uses TRBV28 and TRBJ2-3, with TRBD1 identical over 7 bases. The germline CDR1 and CDR2 sequences are MDHEN and SYDVKM. V shed 6 bases, J shed 6 bases, and the junction held 15 bases outside the gene matches. The CDR3 covers 16 residues. This CDR3 is CASRRRDRRVPDTQYF. The CDR3 DNA sequence: TGTGCCAGCAGACGAAGGGACAGAAGGGTCCCGGATACGCAGTATTTT.

V usage is TRBV28 and J usage is TRBJ1-2; tentative D call: TRBD1 (6 bases). The CDR3 extends over 13 amino acids. Germline V lookup: CDR1 MDHEN, CDR2 SYDVKM. The CDR3 DNA follows: TGTGCTTCCGGAGACAGGTCTAACTATGGCTACACCTTC. It is translated as CASGDRSNYGYTF.

This rearrangement joins TRBV29-1 to TRBJ2-5; 7 bases fit TRBD1. The CDR3 has 15 amino acids. J lost 4 bases, V lost 5 bases, and 13 bases had no gene match. Germline V CDR1 and CDR2: SQVTM, ANQGSEA. CDR3 residues: CSVRRQGWSLETQYF. The CDR3 nucleotides are TGCAGCGTTCGAAGACAGGGTTGGTCTCTAGAGACCCAGTACTTC. The whole variable domain, remainder taken from reference TRBV29-1 and TRBJ2-5, is SAVISQKPSRDICQRGTSLTIQCQVDSQVTMMFWYRQQPGQSLTLIATANQGSEATYESGFVIDKFPISRPNLTFSTLTVSNMSPEDSSIYLCSVRRQGWSLETQYFGPGTRLLVL.

The genes are TRBV24-1 and TRBJ2-3; 7 bases fit TRBD2. Germline CDR1 is KGHDR and CDR2 is SFDVKD. CDR3 length: 17 amino acids. V shed 3 bases, J shed 0 bases, and the junction held 8 bases outside the gene matches. The CDR3 is CATSDGGGGASTDTQYF. The CDR3 bases are TGTGCCACCAGTGATGGGGGGGGTGGCGCTAGCACAGATACGCAGTATTTT.

J is TRBJ2-3 and V is TRBV19; TRBD1 matches 12 bases. CDR1 and CDR2 from the germline V gene are LNHDA and SQIVND (reference sequence). With 3 bases clipped from V and 3 bases from J, the junction kept 1 base outside the gene matches. This CDR3 comprises 15 residues. CDR3: CASSMGQGATDTQYF. The CDR3 DNA reads TGTGCCAGTAGTATGGGACAGGGGGCAACAGATACGCAGTATTTT.

The chain recombines TRBV15 with TRBJ2-7, with 7 bases matching TRBD1. Germline V gives CDR1 LNHNV, CDR2 YYDKDF (reference sequence). V lost 2 bases, J lost 6 bases, and 4 bases stayed unmatched. The length of the CDR3 is 13 residues. CDR3 protein: CATSRKTGSEQYF. The CDR3 coding sequence is TGTGCCACCAGCAGAAAGACAGGGAGCGAGCAGTACTTC.

V and J are TRBV6-2 or TRBV6-3 and TRBJ1-6; D unresolved. V lost 5 bases and J 3 bases, leaving 5 bases between the germline ends. The CDR3 has 13 amino acids. Per germline, CDR1 MNHEY and CDR2 SVGEGT. The CDR3 region is CASSLFYNSPLHF. CDR3 sequence (DNA): TGTGCCAGCAGTCTCTTCTATAATTCACCCCTCCACTTT.

This clone was detected once. V gene TRBV28 combines with J gene TRBJ2-5, with D perhaps matching TRBD2 (7 bases). The CDR3 consists of 15 residues. Germline V gives CDR1 MDHEN, CDR2 SYDVKM. V lost 5 bases and J 5 bases, leaving 18 bases between the germline ends. The CDR3 loop is CASSPPGGARETQYF. CDR3 nucleotide sequence: TGTGCCAGCAGTCCCCCGGGGGGCGCGAGGGAGACCCAGTACTTC.

The chain links TRBV11-2 to TRBJ2-2; 11 bases fit TRBD2. Germline-derived CDR1 and CDR2 are SGHAT and FQNNGV. J lost 6 bases, V lost 6 bases, and 3 bases had no gene match. The CDR3 length is 14 residues. CDR3 coding DNA: TGTGCCAGCAGTTATAGCGGGAGGGCCGGGGAGCTGTTTTTT. It encodes CASSYSGRAGELFF.

This chain connects TRBV5-6 to TRBJ1-2, with D uncertain. V dropped 0 bases and J dropped 8 bases, with 11 bases sitting between them. In germline, CDR1 is SGHDT, CDR2 YYEEEE. The CDR3 is 13 residues long. Here the CDR3 reads CASSLGVEAGYTF. In DNA, the CDR3 is TGTGCCAGCAGCTTGGGGGTAGAGGCGGGCTACACCTTC.

The chain's CDR3 is CASSSLGNYEQYF. CDR3 in DNA: TGTGCCAGCAGCTCACTAGGGAACTACGAGCAGTACTTC. The chain couples TRBV27 to TRBJ2-7, with D possibly matching TRBD2 (5 bases). The CDR3 runs to 13 residues. V was shortened by 6 bases and J by 3 bases, with 12 bases between the two germline ends. Germline CDR1 MNHEY, CDR2 SMNVEV (reference sequence).

The chain is built from TRBV28 and TRBJ2-7; possibly TRBD2 for D (5 bases). This CDR3 spans 15 amino acids. Trimming stripped 5 bases from V and 0 bases from J, with 14 bases between. The germline CDR1 and CDR2 sequences are MDHEN and SYDVKM. The CDR3 protein is CASSPTRGSSYEQYF. CDR3 DNA: TGTGCCAGCAGTCCAACCCGAGGGAGCTCCTACGAGCAGTACTTC.

This chain joins TRBV6-5 and TRBJ2-5, with a weak D call TRBD2 (5 bases). Deletions cut 6 bases from V and 3 bases from J, with 17 bases between. Germline lookup yields CDR1 MNHEY and CDR2 SVGAGI. This CDR3 has 15 residues. CDR3 amino acids: CASSQEEAVKETQYF. DNA for the CDR3: TGTGCCAGCAGCCAGGAGGAGGCGGTAAAAGAGACCCAGTACTTC.

The rearrangement links TRBV15 to TRBJ2-1; 8 nucleotides agree with TRBD1. This CDR3 is built from 16 residues. V dropped 0 bases and J dropped 6; count of bases not matched to a gene: 7. Per germline, CDR1 LNHNV and CDR2 YYDKDF (reference sequence). The CDR3 DNA is TGTGCCACCAGCAGAGATCAGACAGGGGTCCGCAATGAGCAGTTCTTC. It translates to CATSRDQTGVRNEQFF.

The chain employs TRBV7-9 and TRBJ1-2; TRBD1 matches 9 bases. CDR1 is SEHNR, CDR2 FQNEAQ, per germline (reference sequence). V gave up 5 bases and J gave up 4 bases; unmatched junction bases: 8. This CDR3 has 15 amino acids. This chain's CDR3 is CASSNTGGAGYGYTF. Written as DNA, the CDR3 is TGTGCCAGCAGCAATACAGGGGGCGCTGGCTATGGCTACACCTTC.

V usage is TRBV4-2 and J usage is TRBJ1-4, with 7 positions matching TRBD1. Germline V lookup: CDR1 LGHNA, CDR2 YNFKEQ. The CDR3 extends over 15 amino acids. The V segment lost 1 base and the J segment 5 bases; nucleotides outside the gene matches: 4. Here the CDR3 DNA reads TGTGCCAGCAGCCAAGGAGGACAGGAGAATGAAAAACTGTTTTTT. This translates into CASSQGGQENEKLFF.

The V call is TRBV28, the J call TRBJ2-7; perhaps TRBD1 as D (5 bases). Trimming pared 1 base from V and 0 bases from J, leaving 7 bases between. The length of the CDR3 is 14 residues. CDR1 is MDHEN and CDR2 is SYDVKM in the germline V gene. The CDR3 protein is CASSLLQGSYEQYF. As DNA, the CDR3 is TGTGCCAGCAGTTTATTGCAGGGCTCCTACGAGCAGTACTTC. Looking up the rest from reference TRBV28 and TRBJ2-7 gives the full variable domain: DVKVTQSSRYLVKRTGEKVFLECVQDMDHENMFWYRQDPGLGLRLIYFSYDVKMKEKGDIPEGYSVSREKKERFSLILESASTNQTSMYLCASSLLQGSYEQYFGPGTRLTVT.

The rearrangement joins TRBV11-3 to TRBJ2-1; TRBD2 matches at 13 bases. This CDR3 has 17 amino acids. From germline, CDR1 is SGHNT and CDR2 YENEEA. J gave up 3 bases and V 5 bases, and 7 bases lay outside the gene matches. CDR3 in DNA: TGTGCCAGCAGCCGGAGGACTAGCGGGAGTCTCTACAATGAGCAGTTCTTC. It specifies CASSRRTSGSLYNEQFF.

This clone was found once. The V and J genes are TRBV7-8 and TRBJ2-7, with D maybe TRBD2 (5 bases). Germline values: CDR1 SGHVS, CDR2 FQNEAQ. V was clipped by 5 bases and J by 3 bases, with 14 bases between them. The CDR3 is made up of 14 amino acids. This CDR3 reads CASSPARRVYEQYF. The CDR3, as DNA: TGTGCCAGCAGCCCAGCCAGGCGGGTCTACGAGCAGTACTTC.

V is TRBV28 and J is TRBJ1-1, with 7 bases lining up with TRBD1. Germline V CDR1 and CDR2: MDHEN, SYDVKM. This CDR3 spans 14 amino acids. V lost 5 bases and J lost 6; bases outside the gene matches: 9. The CDR3 DNA reads as TGTGCCAGCAGTCCTGGGACAGTTGCTGCTGAAGCTTTCTTT. It is translated as CASSPGTVAAEAFF.